This TCR beta chain stems from a study of vaccination effects on CD4 cells after COVID-19. Trimming cost V 4 bases and J 0 bases, with 7 bases left between them. CDR3 length: 12 residues. CDR1 and CDR2 from the germline V gene are SQVTM and ANQGSEA. A word on this clone: Its antigen is as yet unknown.

The data were produced by immunoSEQ multiplex PCR, yet TCRdb's version contains in-frame clones alone and is incomplete. Of approximately 70,000 clones listed, roughly 80% are singletons. Viral peptide pool expansion of antigen-specific CD4+ T cells preceded sequencing in the ViraFEST assay. A roughly 11-day culture period preceded the isolation of CD4+ T cells. Participants each got two BNT162b2 or mRNA-1273 vaccine doses. The V and J genes are TRBV29-1 and TRBJ2-7; D remains ambiguous. The source was CD4+ T cells from PBMCs cultured with HCoV-OC43 spike peptides, collected after COVID-19 vaccination. The subset is: HCoV-OC43 spike overlapping peptide pool stimulation. This TCR was recovered from a human donor who received a COVID-19 vaccine. Written as DNA, the CDR3 is TGCAGCGTTGGGGTCAGCTCCTACGAGCAGTACGTC. Encoded protein: CSVGVSSYEQYV.